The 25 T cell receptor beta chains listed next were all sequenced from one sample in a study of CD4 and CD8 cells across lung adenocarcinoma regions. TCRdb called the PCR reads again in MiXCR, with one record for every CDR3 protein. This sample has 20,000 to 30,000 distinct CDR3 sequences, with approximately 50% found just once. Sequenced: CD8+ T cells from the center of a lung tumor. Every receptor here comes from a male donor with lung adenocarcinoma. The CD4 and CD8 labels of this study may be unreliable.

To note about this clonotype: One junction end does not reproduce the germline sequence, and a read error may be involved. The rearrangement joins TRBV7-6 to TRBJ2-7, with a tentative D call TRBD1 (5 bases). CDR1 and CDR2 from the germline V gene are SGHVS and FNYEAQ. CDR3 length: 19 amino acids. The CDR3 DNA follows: TGTGCCAGCAGCTTAGCAATGGCCGAGTCTTCCTCTGGGGCCAACGAGCTGAATTTC. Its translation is CASSLAMAESSSGANELNF.

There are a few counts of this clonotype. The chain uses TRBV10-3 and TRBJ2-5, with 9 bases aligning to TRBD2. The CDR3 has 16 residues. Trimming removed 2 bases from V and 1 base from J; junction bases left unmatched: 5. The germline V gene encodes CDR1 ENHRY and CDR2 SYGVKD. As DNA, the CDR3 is TGTGCCATCAGTGAGCAAGTACTAGCGGGCCAAGAGACCCAGTACTTC. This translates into CAISEQVLAGQETQYF.

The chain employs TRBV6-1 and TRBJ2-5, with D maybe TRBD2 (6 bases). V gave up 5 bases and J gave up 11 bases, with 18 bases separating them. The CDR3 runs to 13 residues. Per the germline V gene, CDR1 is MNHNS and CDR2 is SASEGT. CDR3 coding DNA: TGTGCCAGCAGTACGGGTAGCGGTTTCAAGCAGTACTTC. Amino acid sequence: CASSTGSGFKQYF.

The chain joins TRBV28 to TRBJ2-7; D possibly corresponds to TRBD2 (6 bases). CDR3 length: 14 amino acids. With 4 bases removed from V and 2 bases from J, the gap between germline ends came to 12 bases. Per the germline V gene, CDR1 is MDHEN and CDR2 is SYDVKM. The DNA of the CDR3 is TGTGCCAGCAGTTCCCCGACTAGTACCTACGAGCAGTACTTC. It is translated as CASSSPTSTYEQYF.

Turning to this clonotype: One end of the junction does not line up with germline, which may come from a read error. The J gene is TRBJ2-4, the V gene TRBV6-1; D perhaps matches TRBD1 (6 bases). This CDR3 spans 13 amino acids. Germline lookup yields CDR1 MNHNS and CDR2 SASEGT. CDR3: CASSERGKSIQYF. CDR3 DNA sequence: TGTGCCAGCAGTGAGAGGGGGAAAAGCATTCAGTACTTC.

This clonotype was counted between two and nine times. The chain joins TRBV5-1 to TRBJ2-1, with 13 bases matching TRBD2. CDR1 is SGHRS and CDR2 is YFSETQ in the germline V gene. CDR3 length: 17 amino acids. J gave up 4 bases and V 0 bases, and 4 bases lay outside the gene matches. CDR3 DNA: TGCGCCAGCAGCTTGGGTTCGGGACTAGCGGGATACAATGAGCAGTTCTTC. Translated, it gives CASSLGSGLAGYNEQFF.

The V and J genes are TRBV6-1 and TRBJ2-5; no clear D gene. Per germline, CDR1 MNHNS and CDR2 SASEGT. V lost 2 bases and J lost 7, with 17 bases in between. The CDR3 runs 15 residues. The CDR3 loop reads CASSEWTAVVGTQYF. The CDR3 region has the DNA TGTGCCAGCAGTGAATGGACCGCCGTAGTTGGGACCCAGTACTTC.

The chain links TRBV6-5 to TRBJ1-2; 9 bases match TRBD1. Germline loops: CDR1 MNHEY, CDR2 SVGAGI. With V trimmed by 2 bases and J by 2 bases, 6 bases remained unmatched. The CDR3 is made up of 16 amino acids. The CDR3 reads CASSYLGQGGNYGYTF. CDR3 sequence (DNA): TGTGCCAGCAGTTACCTGGGACAGGGAGGCAACTATGGCTACACCTTC.

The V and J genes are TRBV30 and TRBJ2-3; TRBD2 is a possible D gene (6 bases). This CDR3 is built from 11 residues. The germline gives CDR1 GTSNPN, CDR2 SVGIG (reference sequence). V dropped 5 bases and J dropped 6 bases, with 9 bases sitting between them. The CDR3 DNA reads TGTGCCTGGTCGGAGGGGGATACGCAGTATTTT. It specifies CAWSEGDTQYF.

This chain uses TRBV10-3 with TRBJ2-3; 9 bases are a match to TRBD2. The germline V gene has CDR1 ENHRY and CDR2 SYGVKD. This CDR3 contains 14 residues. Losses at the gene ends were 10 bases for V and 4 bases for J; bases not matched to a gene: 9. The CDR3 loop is CATLAGVGSDTQYF. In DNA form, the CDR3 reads TGTGCCACCTTAGCGGGAGTGGGGTCAGATACGCAGTATTTT.

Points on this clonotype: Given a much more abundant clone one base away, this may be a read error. CDR3 sequence reads: CASSSQDGTGELFF. CDR3 sequence (DNA): TGTGCCAGCAGTAGTCAGGACGGTACCGGGGAGCTGTTTTTT. The rearrangement joins TRBV25-1 to TRBJ2-2; D gene unclear. With 5 bases removed from V and 5 bases from J, the gap between germline ends came to 12 bases. The V gene's germline CDR1 is MGHDK and CDR2 SYGVNS. This CDR3 has 14 amino acids.

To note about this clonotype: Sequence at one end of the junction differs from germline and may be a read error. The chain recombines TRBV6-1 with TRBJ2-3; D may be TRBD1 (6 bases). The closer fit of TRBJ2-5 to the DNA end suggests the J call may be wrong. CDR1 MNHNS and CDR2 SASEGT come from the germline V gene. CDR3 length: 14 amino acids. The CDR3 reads CARKGVLDQDTQYF. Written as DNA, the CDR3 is TGTGCGAGGAAGGGGGTCCTAGACCAAGATACCCAGTACTTC.

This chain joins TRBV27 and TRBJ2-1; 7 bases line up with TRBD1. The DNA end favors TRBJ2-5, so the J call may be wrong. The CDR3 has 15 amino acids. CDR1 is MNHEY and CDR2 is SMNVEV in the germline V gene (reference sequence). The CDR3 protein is CASSSRQGTLETQYF. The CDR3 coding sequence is TGTGCCAGCAGTTCCCGACAGGGTACCTTGGAGACCCAGTACTTC.

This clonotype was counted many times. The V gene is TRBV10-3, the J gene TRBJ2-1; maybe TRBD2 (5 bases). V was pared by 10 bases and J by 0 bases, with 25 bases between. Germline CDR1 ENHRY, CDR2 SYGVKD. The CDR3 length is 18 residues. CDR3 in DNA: TGTGCCACTAGCATAGCGCAGGACCCCTTAAGCTCCTACAATGAGCAGTTCTTC. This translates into CATSIAQDPLSSYNEQFF.

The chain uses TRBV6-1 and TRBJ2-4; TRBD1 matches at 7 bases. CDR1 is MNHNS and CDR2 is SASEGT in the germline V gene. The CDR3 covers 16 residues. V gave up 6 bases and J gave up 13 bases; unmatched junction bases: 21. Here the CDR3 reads CASSERGLWAKDMQYF. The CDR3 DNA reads TGTGCCAGCAGCGAAAGGGGGCTGTGGGCCAAAGATATGCAGTACTTC.

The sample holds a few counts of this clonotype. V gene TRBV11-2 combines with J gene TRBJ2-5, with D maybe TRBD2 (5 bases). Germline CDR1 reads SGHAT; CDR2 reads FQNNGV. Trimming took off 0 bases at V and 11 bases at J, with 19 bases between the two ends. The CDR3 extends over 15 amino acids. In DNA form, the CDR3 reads TGTGCCAGCAGCTTAGATCCTTCGACACGAAGGGAGCAGTACTTC. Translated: CASSLDPSTRREQYF.

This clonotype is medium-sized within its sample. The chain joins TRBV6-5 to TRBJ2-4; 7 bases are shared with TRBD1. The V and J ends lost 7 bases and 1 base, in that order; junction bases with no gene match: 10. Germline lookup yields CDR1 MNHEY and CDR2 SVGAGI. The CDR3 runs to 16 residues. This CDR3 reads CASKSNRGEAKNIQYF. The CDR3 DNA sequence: TGTGCCAGCAAATCTAACAGGGGTGAGGCCAAAAACATTCAGTACTTC.

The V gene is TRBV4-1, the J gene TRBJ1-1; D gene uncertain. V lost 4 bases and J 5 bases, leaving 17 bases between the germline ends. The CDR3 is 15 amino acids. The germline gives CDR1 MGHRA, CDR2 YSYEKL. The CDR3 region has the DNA TGCGCCAGCAGCCTGGACCCCGAAGTTTCGACTGAAGCTTTCTTT. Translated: CASSLDPEVSTEAFF.

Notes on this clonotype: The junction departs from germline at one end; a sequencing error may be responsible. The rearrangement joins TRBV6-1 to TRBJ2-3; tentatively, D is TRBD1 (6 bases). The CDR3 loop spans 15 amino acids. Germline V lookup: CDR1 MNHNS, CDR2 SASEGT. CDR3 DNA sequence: TGTGCCAGGAGTGAACAGGGAGAGAGAACAGATAAGCAGTATTTC. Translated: CARSEQGERTDKQYF.

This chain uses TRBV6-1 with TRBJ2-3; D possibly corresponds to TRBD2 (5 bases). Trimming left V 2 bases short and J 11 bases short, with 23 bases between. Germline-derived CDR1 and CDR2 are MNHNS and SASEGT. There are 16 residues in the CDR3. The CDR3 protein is CASSETWASSTDEQYF. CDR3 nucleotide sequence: TGTGCCAGCAGTGAAACGTGGGCTAGCAGCACAGATGAGCAGTATTTT.

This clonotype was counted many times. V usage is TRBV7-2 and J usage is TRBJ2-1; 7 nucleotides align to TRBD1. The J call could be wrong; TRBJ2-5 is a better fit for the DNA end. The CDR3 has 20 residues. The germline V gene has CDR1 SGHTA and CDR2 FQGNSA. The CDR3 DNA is TGTGCCAGCAGCCTGTTAGTGGGGGCTGGGACAGTCACCCGTACGGAGACCCAGTACTTC. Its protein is CASSLLVGAGTVTRTETQYF.

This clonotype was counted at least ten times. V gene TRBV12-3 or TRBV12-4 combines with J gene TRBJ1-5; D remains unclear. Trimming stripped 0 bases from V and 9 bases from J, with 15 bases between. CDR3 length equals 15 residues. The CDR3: CASSLASGLDRPQHF. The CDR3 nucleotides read TGTGCCAGCAGTTTAGCGTCCGGTCTTGATCGGCCCCAGCATTTT.

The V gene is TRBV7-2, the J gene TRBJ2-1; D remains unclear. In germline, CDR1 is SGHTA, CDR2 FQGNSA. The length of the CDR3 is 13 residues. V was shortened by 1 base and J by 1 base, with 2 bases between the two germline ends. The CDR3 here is CASSLVSYNEQFF. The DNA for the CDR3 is TGTGCCAGCAGCTTAGTTTCCTACAATGAGCAGTTCTTC.

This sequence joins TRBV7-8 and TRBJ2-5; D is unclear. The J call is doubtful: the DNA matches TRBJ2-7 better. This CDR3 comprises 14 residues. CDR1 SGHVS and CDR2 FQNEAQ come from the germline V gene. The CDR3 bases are TGTGCCAGCAGCTTAGCGGGGTCCACCTACGAGCAGTACTTC. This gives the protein CASSLAGSTYEQYF.

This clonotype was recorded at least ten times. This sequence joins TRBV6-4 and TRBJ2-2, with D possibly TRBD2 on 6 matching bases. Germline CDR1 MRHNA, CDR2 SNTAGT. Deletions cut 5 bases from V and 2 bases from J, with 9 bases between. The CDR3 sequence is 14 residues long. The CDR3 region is CASSRDFNTGELFF. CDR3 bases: TGTGCCAGCAGTCGGGACTTTAACACCGGGGAGCTGTTTTTT.